This passage covers 2 T cell receptor beta chains from one sample sequenced in a study of identical twins. TCRdb re-called the 5' RACE reads with MiXCR, one entry per CDR3 protein. The repertoire holds some 500,000 distinct CDR3 sequences, less than 25% seen once, with under 0.95% in the top ten. The same sample was also used in a study of T cells expressing NK-cell markers.

What was sequenced was CD4+ T cells sorted from blood. These receptors were taken from a woman under 30 in good health.

In this sample, this clonotype turned up a few times. This rearrangement joins TRBV7-6 to TRBJ2-2; TRBD1 matches at 9 bases. The CDR3 extends over 13 amino acids. The V and J ends lost 5 bases and 6 bases, in that order; junction bases with no gene match: 1. Germline V CDR1 and CDR2: SGHVS, FNYEAQ. The CDR3 protein is CASSRTGAGELFF. CDR3 nucleotides: TGTGCCAGCAGCAGGACAGGGGCCGGGGAGCTGTTTTTT.

This clonotype was counted only a few times. This CDR3 reads CASSVPDASYEQYF. The CDR3 DNA follows: TGTGCCAGCAGCGTGCCGGACGCTTCCTACGAGCAGTACTTC. This rearrangement joins TRBV2 to TRBJ2-7; no clear D. Germline CDR1 SNHLY, CDR2 FYNNEI. Deletions cut 6 bases from V and 1 base from J, with 13 bases between. The CDR3 length is 14 residues.